The present entry profiles one T cell receptor beta chain with its context. What it binds is unknown. Germline V gene lookup returns CDR1 LNHNV and CDR2 YYDKDF (reference sequence). The CDR3 has 18 amino acids. The data derive from a study of CXCR3-negative and CXCR3-positive naive CD8 T cells. Whole-study results and caveats: CXCR3-positive naive cells carried more hydrophobic TRB CDR3s than CXCR3-negative ones.

Libraries of TRB cDNA were made by 5' RACE and carried UMIs. No DNA is given; TCRdb re-called the 5' RACE reads and lists each CDR3 protein once. The listing records fewer than 90,000 distinct CDR3 sequences. V and J are TRBV15 and TRBJ2-3; TCRdb indicates TRBD1, and absent DNA this call remains unverified. Sequencing input: naive CXCR3+ CD8+ T cells from blood. Described subset: CD45RO-CCR7+CD27+CD95- naive CD8+ T cells expressing CXCR3 (TNR3+). The sequence was obtained from a human donor in good health. Some clones in this sample may be carry-over from other donors' samples. The CDR3 loop is CATSRGPYRGGETDTQYF.